This T cell receptor (beta chain) was obtained from a study of CXCR3-negative and CXCR3-positive naive CD8 T cells. As concerns this clonotype: Antigen: not known.

Naive CD8+ T cells showed a CD45RO-CCR7+CD27+CD95- phenotype. CDR1 and CDR2 from the germline V gene are SNHLY and FYNNEI. The CDR3 runs 17 residues. UMI-labeled 5' RACE yielded the TRB cDNA libraries. TCRdb processed the 5' RACE reads again and assigns one entry to each CDR3 protein, with no DNA. The listing contains about 120,000 distinct CDR3 sequences. Findings of the study overall: Both of the naive subsets showed about the same high diversity, but memory CD8+ cells had much less. When CXCR3-positive naive cells were set against CXCR3-negative naive cells, the former had more hydrophobic TRB CDR3s. For naive cells, CXCR3-negative and CXCR3-positive subsets had similar TRBV-TRBJ usage; for memory cells, usage differed.

V is TRBV2 and J is TRBJ2-5; the TRBD1 assignment by TCRdb is unverifiable without DNA. Sequences were obtained from naive CXCR3+ CD8+ T cells from blood. Specified subset: CD45RO-CCR7+CD27+CD95- naive CD8+ T cells expressing CXCR3 (TNR3+). The sequence came from a human donor in good health. Some clones in this sample may be carry-over from other donors' samples. This CDR3 reads CASLWGGHNRYQETQYF.